This is a list of T cell receptor beta chains from one sample in a study of B cell selection in AIRE deficiency. Clones were read by immunoSEQ multiplex PCR, and TCRdb kept only the in-frame ones, dropping some. The sample holds 20,000 to 25,000 clones, about 97% seen once. The material sequenced was conventional CD4+ T cells sorted from PBMCs. The receptors come from a human donor with AIRE deficiency. CDR3s include the opening cysteine and the closing phenylalanine or tryptophan. A D gene is named only where the DNA matches it firmly. The size field is filled for only some rows; it gives once, few, many or a size class.

j_call clone_size v_call d_call cdr3_nt cdr3_aa
TRBJ2-1 . TRBV19 . TGTGCCAGTAGTATGTTCGGCGGGAACTACAATGAGCAGTTCTTC CASSMFGGNYNEQFF
TRBJ2-1 . TRBV5-6 TRBD2 TGTGCCAGCAGCCTAGTACTAGCGGGGGGGATCAATGAGCAGTTCTTC CASSLVLAGGINEQFF
TRBJ2-3 . TRBV12-5 TRBD2 TGTGCTAGTGGTTCCTCCGGGGGGGATACGCAGTATTTT CASGSSGGDTQYF
TRBJ1-2 . TRBV7-8 TRBD1 TGTGCCAGCAGCGCCCGGGACAGGGTCTACGATGGCTACACCTTC CASSARDRVYDGYTF
TRBJ2-3 . TRBV9 . TGTGCCAGCAGCGTAGCTCCCAGAGAGGGTACGCAGTATTTT CASSVAPREGTQYF
TRBJ2-1 . TRBV4-3 TRBD1 TGCGCCAGCAGCCGTACCGGGACAGGCCCCATTGAGCAGTTCTTC CASSRTGTGPIEQFF
TRBJ2-5 . TRBV6-1 TRBD1 TGTGCCAGCAGTGAGGGGACAGGGCACTGGGAGACCCAGTACTTC CASSEGTGHWETQYF
TRBJ2-3 . TRBV5-4 TRBD1 TGTGCCAGCAGCTTAGGACAGGGCAGAAGCACAGATACGCAGTATTTT CASSLGQGRSTDTQYF
TRBJ1-4 . TRBV6-1 . TGTGCCAGCAGTGAAACGGTCAGATTAAATGAAAAACTGTTTTTT CASSETVRLNEKLFF
TRBJ1-3 . TRBV11-2 . TGTGCCAGCAGCGAGGTGCCTGGAAACACCATATATTTT CASSEVPGNTIYF
TRBJ1-3 . TRBV11-3 . TGTGCCAGCAGCTTAGACGGACTCTCTGGAAACACCATATATTTT CASSLDGLSGNTIYF
TRBJ1-2 . TRBV19 . TGTGCCAGTCGACTCCCCGGAAGCTATGGCCACACCTTC CASRLPGSYGHTF
TRBJ2-1 . TRBV11-3 . TGTGCCAGCAGCTCCTACGCTCAGGCCCTTGGGAATGAGCAGTTCTTC CASSSYAQALGNEQFF
TRBJ1-2 . TRBV19 . TGTGCCAGCAGATGGGCAGGGGCGCGGGGCTACACCTTC CASRWAGARGYTF
TRBJ2-2 . TRBV19 TRBD2 TGTGCCAGTAGTACAACCGGACTAGCGGGAGTTTGGGGCACCGGGGAGCTGTTTTTT CASSTTGLAGVWGTGELFF
TRBJ2-1 once TRBV19 . TGTGCCAGTAGTATTCGTTCGGCCCCCCAGTTCTTC CASSIRSAPQFF
TRBJ1-3 once TRBV7-2 . TGTGCCAGCAGCCTAAGTCGGCGGGGAAGTGGAAACACCATATATTTT CASSLSRRGSGNTIYF
TRBJ1-2 . TRBV13 TRBD1 TGTGCCAGCAGCCCCTGGACAGGTGGAGGGGCAAAAAACTATGGCTACACCTTC CASSPWTGGGAKNYGYTF
TRBJ2-2 . TRBV10-3 . TGTGCCATCAGCTCCCAGAACACCGGGGAGCTGTTTTTT CAISSQNTGELFF
TRBJ2-1 . TRBV7-2 TRBD2 TGTGCCAGCAGCTCCCGGGCGGGAGGGGCTGTCAATGAGCAGTTCTTC CASSSRAGGAVNEQFF
TRBJ1-3 . TRBV7-9 . TGTGCCAGCAGCTTAGCAGTCGACTCTGGAAACACCATATATTTT CASSLAVDSGNTIYF
TRBJ2-3 . TRBV11-3 . TGTGCCAGCAGCTTAGGTACTAGTCTCTCCACAGATACGCAGTATTTT CASSLGTSLSTDTQYF
TRBJ1-5 . TRBV5-8 . TGTGCCAGCAGCTCGCCGGGTCTAATTGCCCAGCCCCAGCATTTT CASSSPGLIAQPQHF
TRBJ2-5 . TRBV11-3 . TGTGCCAGCAGCTCGGACGGTGGTCGGGAGACCCAGTACTTC CASSSDGGRETQYF
TRBJ1-1 . TRBV7-3 . TGTGCCAGCAGCCTAGAACAGGCTCGTCCAGCTTTCTTT CASSLEQARPAFF
TRBJ2-1 . TRBV7-9 TRBD2 TGTGCCAGCAGCTTAGGACTAGCCACTCACTCTTTCTACAATGAGCAGTTCTTC CASSLGLATHSFYNEQFF
TRBJ2-2 . TRBV19 TRBD2 TGTGCCAGTAGCCCCGGGAGGACCACCGGGGAGCTGTTTTTT CASSPGRTTGELFF
TRBJ2-2 . TRBV27 . TGTGCCAGCAGGGGCGGTAACACCGGGGAGCTGTTTTTT CASRGGNTGELFF
TRBJ1-5 . TRBV5-6 . TGTGCCAGCAGCGACCGGGGGGATGGCAATCAGCCCCAGCATTTT CASSDRGDGNQPQHF
TRBJ2-5 . TRBV20-1 . TGCAGTGCTGTTCCAGGGAAGACCCAGTACTTC CSAVPGKTQYF
TRBJ2-7 . TRBV11-3 . TGTGCCAGCAGCTACCTCGTCGGCTCCTACGAGCAGTACTTC CASSYLVGSYEQYF
TRBJ1-3 . TRBV6-1 . TGTGCCAGCACTAGGGGCGGTCGAAACACCATATATTTT CASTRGGRNTIYF
TRBJ2-7 . TRBV6-5 . TGTGCCAGCAGTTACACGTCCTACTACGAGCAGTACTTC CASSYTSYYEQYF
TRBJ2-1 . TRBV5-4 TRBD2 TGTGCCAGCAGCTTGCGAGGCGGGAGATACAATGAGCAGTTCTTC CASSLRGGRYNEQFF
TRBJ1-1 . TRBV19 . TGTGCCAGTAGTACCCAAAACAGGGCCACTGAAGCTTTCTTT CASSTQNRATEAFF
TRBJ2-3 . TRBV5-8 TRBD1 TGTGCCAGCAGCCTCCGACAGGGGACCCATAGCACAGATACGCAGTATTTT CASSLRQGTHSTDTQYF
TRBJ1-3 . TRBV27 . TGTGCCAGCCGGGACCTCTCTGGAAACACCATATATTTT CASRDLSGNTIYF
TRBJ2-7 . TRBV6-6 TRBD1 TGTGCCAGCAGAACATACAGGGGCGCTAGCTACGAGCAGTACTTC CASRTYRGASYEQYF
TRBJ2-7 . TRBV6-1 . TGTGCCAGCAGTGAAGCCCCCGAGGGCGGGCAGTACTTC CASSEAPEGGQYF
TRBJ2-7 . TRBV5-1 TRBD2 TGCGCCAGCAGCTTGGCGCCGACTAGCACCTACGAGCAGTACTTC CASSLAPTSTYEQYF
TRBJ2-7 . TRBV11-3 TRBD2 TGTGCCAGCAGCTTACAGGGCGGGGGGGCGTTTGAGCAGTACTTC CASSLQGGGAFEQYF
TRBJ1-4 . TRBV5-1 . TGCGCCAGCAGCTTGGCCCCCCAGGGTGCAACTAATGAAAAACTGTTTTTT CASSLAPQGATNEKLFF
TRBJ1-1 . TRBV6-1 TRBD1 TGTGCCAGCAGTGAAGCTCCGGCAATTACAGGGGGCTACGGTCGAAACACTGAAGCTTTCTTT CASSEAPAITGGYGRNTEAFF
TRBJ2-7 . TRBV7-2 . TGTGCCAGCAGCTTAATGGCGAGCTCCTACGAGCAGTACTTC CASSLMASSYEQYF
TRBJ1-4 . TRBV18 . TGTGCCAGCTCAGGCGACGCAGCGAAGGAAAAACTGTTTTTT CASSGDAAKEKLFF
TRBJ2-7 . TRBV4-2 TRBD1 TGTGCCAGCAGCCAAGGGGGGACAGGCGACTCCTACGAGCAGTACTTC CASSQGGTGDSYEQYF
TRBJ2-1 . TRBV29-1 . TGCAGCGTTGAGGGTTCGACAGGTTCCTACAATGAGCAGTTCTTC CSVEGSTGSYNEQFF
TRBJ2-1 once TRBV29-1 . TGCAGCTCAACACCCTTGGACCGCCCGGACAATGAGCAGTTCTTC CSSTPLDRPDNEQFF
TRBJ2-1 . TRBV7-3 . TGTGCCAGCAGCCCAGGGGGGGGCCACAATGAGCAGTTCTTC CASSPGGGHNEQFF
TRBJ2-7 . TRBV5-1 TRBD2 TGCGCCAGCAGCTTGGGACTAGCGGAGAAGCAGTACTTC CASSLGLAEKQYF
TRBJ2-1 . TRBV20-1 . TGCAGTGCTAGAGAACCACGGGAGCAGTTCTTC CSAREPREQFF
TRBJ2-3 . TRBV2 . TGTGCCAGCGTCAGGGCGGTCACAGATACGCAGTATTTT CASVRAVTDTQYF
TRBJ2-5 . TRBV7-6 . TGTGCCAGCAGCTTATTTGAGACCCAGTACTTC CASSLFETQYF
TRBJ1-1 . TRBV7-3 . TGTGCCAGCAGCCCAGTCGGGGGGTCCATGAACACTGAAGCTTTCTTT CASSPVGGSMNTEAFF